This T cell receptor (beta chain) emerged from a study of cytomegalovirus exposure and HLA in healthy donors. General observations from the study: Researchers counted roughly 150 TCR beta chains as cytomegalovirus-associated. Being indistinguishable, some V segments were excluded, TRBV6-2 and TRBV6-3 among them.

13 Jbeta primers and 60 Vbeta primers were used for the PCR. Assay: immunoSEQ multiplex PCR; the TCRdb copy retains only in-frame clones and omits some. The table includes 150,000 to 200,000 clones, 81% detected once. Between the trimmed V and J ends, which lost 2 bases and 3 bases, there was a span of 16 bases. The CDR3 extends over 16 amino acids. The V gene's germline CDR1 is MNHEY and CDR2 SMNVEV (reference sequence). To note about this clone: Its antigen is not known.

This sequence was found in a man aged 18-30 years in good health and CMV-seronegative. V gene TRBV27 combines with J gene TRBJ1-2; D is perhaps TRBD1 (6 bases). What was sequenced was PBMCs. The CDR3 DNA reads as TGTGCCAGCAGTTTAACACGGACGGGGACATACTATGGCTACACCTTC. Its translation is CASSLTRTGTYYGYTF.